Shown below are 22 T cell receptor beta chains from a single sample sequenced in a study of Ad26.COV2.S vaccination and SARS-CoV-2 variants. Measured with immunoSEQ multiplex PCR; TCRdb has only the in-frame clones, and not every one. The table includes 510,000 or so clones, around nine tenths detected once. Sample treatment: 15 to 20 received Ad26.COV2.S at low or high dose, single or two shots; roughly five received placebo; per-sample allocation not given. The study sampled participants on day 63 after the first vaccine or placebo injection. The sample here was peripheral blood, taken in a trial of Ad26.COV2.S vaccine versus placebo. Every receptor here comes from a person between 18 and 65 years old who received the Ad26.COV2.S COVID-19 vaccine or a placebo.

The chain employs TRBV19 and TRBJ2-5; D assignment may be TRBD1 or TRBD2 (5 bases each). CDR3 length: 15 amino acids. Germline CDR1 reads LNHDA; CDR2 reads SQIVND (reference sequence). Trimming removed 5 bases from V and 5 bases from J, with 18 bases in between. This chain's CDR3 is CASSSSFVGEETQYF. CDR3 in DNA: TGTGCCAGTAGTTCCTCGTTTGTGGGGGAGGAGACCCAGTACTTC.

The V and J genes are TRBV9 and TRBJ2-3; possible D gene TRBD2, 6 bases. The CDR3 extends over 17 amino acids. Per the germline V gene, CDR1 is SGDLS and CDR2 is YYNGEE. The ends were cut back, 0 bases at V and 4 bases at J, with 18 bases in the middle. DNA of the CDR3: TGTGCCAGCAGCGTAGACCCACCGGGACTTGTAGCAGATACGCAGTATTTT. Translated, it gives CASSVDPPGLVADTQYF.

This sequence joins TRBV29-1 and TRBJ2-1, with D perhaps being TRBD1 or TRBD2 (5 bases each). Per the germline V gene, CDR1 is SQVTM and CDR2 is ANQGSEA. Trimming left V 5 bases short and J 9 bases short, with 8 bases between. The CDR3 consists of 10 residues. CDR3 sequence: CSVMGPEQFF. In DNA, the CDR3 is TGCAGCGTTATGGGACCTGAGCAGTTCTTC.

This clone was seen a handful of times. The J gene is TRBJ2-2, the V gene TRBV5-8; D could derive from TRBD1 or TRBD2 (5 bases each). The CDR3 totals 17 residues. Per germline, CDR1 SGHTS and CDR2 YDEGEE. V was trimmed by 0 bases and J by 5 bases, leaving 17 bases between them. The CDR3 sequence is CASSLVRTSGETGELFF. The CDR3 DNA sequence: TGTGCCAGCAGCTTGGTTCGGACAAGCGGCGAGACCGGGGAGCTGTTTTTT.

The chain combines TRBV6-5 with TRBJ2-7, with D unresolved. Trimming removed 6 bases at V and 3 bases at J, with 12 bases between. Germline V gives CDR1 MNHEY, CDR2 SVGAGI. CDR3 size: 13 residues. This CDR3 reads CASSQQLFYEQYF. The CDR3 coding sequence is TGTGCCAGCAGCCAACAGCTGTTCTACGAGCAGTACTTC.

CDR3 nucleotides: TGTGCCAGCAGCTCACCTAGGGGCCGTTGGGAAAATGAAAAACTGTTTTTT. Translating gives CASSSPRGRWENEKLFF. The chain recombines TRBV7-9 with TRBJ1-4; maybe TRBD1 (5 bases). Germline CDR1 is SEHNR and CDR2 is FQNEAQ (reference sequence). This CDR3 is 17 amino acids long. V shed 4 bases and J shed 5 bases, with 20 bases lying between them.

The chain links TRBV25-1 to TRBJ2-7; 8 bases fit TRBD2. The germline gives CDR1 MGHDK, CDR2 SYGVNS. The V gene end was trimmed by 3 bases and the J gene end by 10 bases; junction bases not matched to a gene: 14. This CDR3 comprises 15 residues. The CDR3 loop is CASSDPRTSMSGQYF. CDR3 sequence (DNA): TGTGCCAGCAGTGACCCCAGGACTAGCATGTCGGGACAGTACTTC.

This chain uses TRBV30 with TRBJ1-1; D ambiguous. Trimming removed 3 bases from V and 0 bases from J, with 8 bases in between. The CDR3 sequence is 13 residues long. Germline V gene data show CDR1 as GTSNPN and CDR2 as SVGIG (reference sequence). CDR3 sequence: CAWSGLMNTEAFF. CDR3 in DNA: TGTGCCTGGAGCGGCCTTATGAACACTGAAGCTTTCTTT.

This clone appeared a single time. For the CDR3, the DNA is TGCGCCAGCAGCCCAGGACAGGGTAATAATTCACCCCTCCACTTT. Its translation: CASSPGQGNNSPLHF. The chain carries TRBV4-3 and TRBJ1-6, with TRBD1 matching over 8 bases. J was trimmed by 5 bases and V by 4 bases; bases with no gene match: 4. In germline, CDR1 is LGHNA, CDR2 YSLEER. The CDR3 sequence is 15 residues long.

This chain connects TRBV24-1 to TRBJ1-2; weak D call: TRBD1 (5 bases). Germline V gene lookup returns CDR1 KGHDR and CDR2 SFDVKD. There are 11 residues in the CDR3. V gave up 6 bases and J gave up 8 bases, with 9 bases separating them. The CDR3 region has the DNA TGTGCCACCAGTAAGGGGACGGGCTACACCTTC. The encoded protein is CATSKGTGYTF.

V and J are TRBV2 and TRBJ1-1; D gene ambiguous. The CDR3 spans 14 residues. The V and J ends lost 6 bases and 5 bases respectively, with 16 bases between them. Germline V gene lookup returns CDR1 SNHLY and CDR2 FYNNEI. The CDR3 here is CASSPRAAGTEAFF. Here the CDR3 DNA reads TGTGCCAGCAGCCCCCGGGCCGCTGGAACTGAAGCTTTCTTT.

The rearrangement joins TRBV28 to TRBJ1-4; 9 bases fit TRBD1. The ends lost 7 bases at V and 5 bases at J; junction bases unmatched: 5. Germline-derived CDR1 and CDR2 are MDHEN and SYDVKM. The CDR3 runs 14 residues. This CDR3 is CASTMTGGNEKLFF. In nucleotides, the CDR3 is TGTGCCAGCACCATGACAGGGGGGAATGAAAAACTGTTTTTT.

The J gene is TRBJ1-1, the V gene TRBV2; TRBD1 agrees at 7 bases. Germline trimming cut 6 bases from V and 5 bases from J; bases unmatched to any gene: 6. The CDR3 is 13 amino acids. Per germline, CDR1 SNHLY and CDR2 FYNNEI. CDR3 region: CASRTTGRTEAFF. For the CDR3, the DNA is TGTGCCAGCAGGACGACAGGGCGGACTGAAGCTTTCTTT.

This rearrangement joins TRBV7-2 to TRBJ2-5; tentatively, D is TRBD1 or TRBD2 (5 bases each). V dropped 6 bases and J dropped 3 bases, with 11 bases sitting between them. The CDR3 has 13 residues. The germline gives CDR1 SGHTA, CDR2 FQGNSA. CDR3 residues: CASRPGPEETQYF. CDR3 nucleotides: TGTGCCAGCAGGCCGGGACCGGAAGAGACCCAGTACTTC.

J is TRBJ2-2 and V is TRBV7-3, with D hard to call. Germline loops: CDR1 SGHTA, CDR2 FQGTGA. V dropped 2 bases and J dropped 3 bases, with 4 bases sitting between them. This CDR3 comprises 13 residues. The CDR3 region has the DNA TGTGCCAGCAGCTTAGGGGACACCGGGGAGCTGTTTTTT. It yields the protein CASSLGDTGELFF.

The V call is TRBV19, the J call TRBJ1-2, with 7 nucleotides matching TRBD1. This CDR3 is built from 15 residues. Germline lookup yields CDR1 LNHDA and CDR2 SQIVND (reference sequence). The V segment lost 5 bases and the J segment 6 bases; nucleotides outside the gene matches: 12. The CDR3 DNA reads as TGTGCCAGTAGTCTGAGACAGGGCCCAAAGAATGGCTACACCTTC. Amino acid sequence: CASSLRQGPKNGYTF. Full variable domain (rest looked up from reference TRBV19 and TRBJ1-2): DGGITQSPKYLFRKEGQNVTLSCEQNLNHDAMYWYRQDPGQGLRLIYYSQIVNDFQKGDIAEGYSVSREKKESFPLTVTSAQKNPTAFYLCASSLRQGPKNGYTFGSGTRLTVV.

The chain has TRBV24-1 and TRBJ2-3; D not resolved. The V and J ends lost 0 bases and 3 bases respectively, with 6 bases between them. Per the germline V gene, CDR1 is KGHDR and CDR2 is SFDVKD. The CDR3 has 14 residues. The CDR3 sequence is CATSDLRSTDTQYF. The CDR3 region has the DNA TGTGCCACCAGTGATTTGCGATCGACAGATACGCAGTATTTT.

The table lists this clone with a count of one. The chain carries TRBV29-1 and TRBJ2-2; D gene unclear. Looked up from germline, CDR1 is SQVTM and CDR2 is ANQGSEA. V was clipped by 7 bases and J by 5 bases, with 14 bases between them. This CDR3 spans 13 amino acids. The CDR3 DNA reads as TGCAGCGCCCAGGCTTCCAGGACCGGGGAGCTGTTTTTT. Its translation is CSAQASRTGELFF.

This chain connects TRBV4-3 to TRBJ2-7; D is undetermined. V lost 0 bases and J lost 3, with 9 bases in between. Germline V gene lookup returns CDR1 LGHNA and CDR2 YSLEER. The CDR3 is 14 amino acids. The CDR3 reads CASSQELGGYEQYF. The CDR3 nucleotides are TGCGCCAGCAGCCAAGAATTGGGCGGCTACGAGCAGTACTTC.

V gene TRBV5-4 combines with J gene TRBJ1-6; 8 bases align to TRBD1. The V segment lost 3 bases and the J segment 9 bases; nucleotides outside the gene matches: 5. Looked up from germline, CDR1 is SGHNT and CDR2 is YYREEE (reference sequence). The CDR3 is 14 amino acids. CDR3 residues: CASSSDRGTSPLHF. The CDR3 region has the DNA TGTGCCAGCAGCTCCGACAGGGGTACTTCACCCCTCCACTTT.

The sample holds one count of this clone. The chain's CDR3 is CASSLWDSKETQYF. CDR3 DNA sequence: TGTGCCAGCAGTTTGTGGGACTCGAAAGAGACCCAGTACTTC. The V gene is TRBV28, the J gene TRBJ2-5, with D possibly matching TRBD2 (6 bases). This CDR3 is 14 amino acids long. The ends were cut back, 3 bases at V and 3 bases at J, with 11 bases in the middle. Germline CDR1 is MDHEN and CDR2 is SYDVKM.

The chain couples TRBV5-6 to TRBJ2-7; 7 bases are shared with TRBD1. The CDR3 runs 14 residues. V was clipped by 0 bases and J by 3 bases; unmatched bases: 3. Germline CDR1 reads SGHDT; CDR2 reads YYEEEE. The DNA for the CDR3 is TGTGCCAGCAGCTTGGGACAGGGATACTACGAGCAGTACTTC. Translated: CASSLGQGYYEQYF. Full variable domain (rest looked up from reference TRBV5-6 and TRBJ2-7): DAGVTQSPTHLIKTRGQQVTLRCSPKSGHDTVSWYQQALGQGPQFIFQYYEEEERQRGNFPDRFSGHQFPNYSSELNVNALLLGDSALYLCASSLGQGYYEQYFGPGTRLTVT.